A single sample gave rise to the 3 T cell receptor beta chains below, sequenced in a study of T cell responses to AZD1222 COVID-19 vaccine (dated by TCRdb to 2020 to 2023). The meaning of the sample's time point label: baseline before first vaccination. Library preparation used the immunoSEQ multiplex PCR assay. Not all clones reach the TCRdb copy of this immuneACCESS table, which keeps in-frame sequences only. Checked studies attribute under half of the gap to unresolved V genes and leave the rest unexplained. The sample table lists 100,000 or so clones, over 75% of them with a count of one. The biggest ten clones account for 2% to 3% of the sample. The input for sequencing was peripheral blood, taken on day 0 of AZD1222 vaccination. The receptors shown here come from an adult in good health.

CDR3 in amino acids: CASSEYEDWDSPLHF. In DNA, the CDR3 is TGTGCCAGCAGTGAGTATGAAGATTGGGATTCACCCCTCCACTTT. The chain joins TRBV6-1 to TRBJ1-6; no definite D call. Germline values: CDR1 MNHNS, CDR2 SASEGT. This CDR3 comprises 15 residues. Trimming pared 3 bases from V and 8 bases from J, leaving 14 bases between.

The chain employs TRBV28 and TRBJ1-1; 8 bases align to TRBD1. Trimming removed 2 bases from V and 10 bases from J; junction bases left unmatched: 15. Looked up from germline, CDR1 is MDHEN and CDR2 is SYDVKM. The CDR3 contains 16 residues. The CDR3, as DNA: TGTGCCAGCAGTTTAGACCCACCGACAGGGGCTGGCTCAGCTTTCTTT. Its translation: CASSLDPPTGAGSAFF. The whole variable domain, remainder taken from reference TRBV28 and TRBJ1-1, is DVKVTQSSRYLVKRTGEKVFLECVQDMDHENMFWYRQDPGLGLRLIYFSYDVKMKEKGDIPEGYSVSREKKERFSLILESASTNQTSMYLCASSLDPPTGAGSAFFGQGTRLTVV.

The chain combines TRBV12-3 or TRBV12-4 with TRBJ2-3, with D unresolved. Trimming pared 6 bases from V and 2 bases from J, leaving 9 bases between. CDR3 length: 13 residues. The CDR3 spells CASSPPNTDTQYF. CDR3 nucleotides: TGTGCCAGCAGCCCACCTAACACAGATACGCAGTATTTT.